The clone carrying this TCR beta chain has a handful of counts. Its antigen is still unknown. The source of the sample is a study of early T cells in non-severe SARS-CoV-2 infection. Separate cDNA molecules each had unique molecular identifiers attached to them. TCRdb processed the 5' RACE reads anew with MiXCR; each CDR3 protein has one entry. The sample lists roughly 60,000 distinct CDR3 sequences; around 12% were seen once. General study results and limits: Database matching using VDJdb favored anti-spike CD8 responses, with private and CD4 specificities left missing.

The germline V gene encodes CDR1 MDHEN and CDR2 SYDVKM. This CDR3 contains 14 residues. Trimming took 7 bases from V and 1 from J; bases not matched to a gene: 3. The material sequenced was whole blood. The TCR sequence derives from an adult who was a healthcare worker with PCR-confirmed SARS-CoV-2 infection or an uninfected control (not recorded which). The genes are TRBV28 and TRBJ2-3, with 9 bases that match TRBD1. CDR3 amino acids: CASTDRGGTDTQYF. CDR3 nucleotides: TGTGCCAGCACTGACAGGGGGGGCACAGATACGCAGTATTTT.